This T cell receptor (beta chain) was identified during a study of blood T cell repertoires in COVID-19. Across the whole study: COVID-19 samples, acute and convalescent, were from the United States, Italy and Spain. T cells, B-cell-depleted T cells, or PBMCs provided the cDNA or gDNA that served as material.

Participants had their cohort set by participant-reported clinical history. Recovered participants had two consecutive negative NP/OP PCR tests, healthcare professional clearance, or symptom resolution. V dropped 1 base and J dropped 3 bases, with 6 bases sitting between them. Germline V gives CDR1 SGHAT, CDR2 FQNNGV. The length of the CDR3 is 13 residues. Assay used: immunoSEQ multiplex PCR; TCRdb lists only in-frame clones, some missing. The sample includes 150,000 to 200,000 clones, about 80% of them seen just once. V gene TRBV11-2 combines with J gene TRBJ1-2, with D uncertain. This TCR came from a man aged 50 to 59 who had recovered from COVID-19. Sequencing input: PBMCs or T cells enriched from blood (not recorded which). The CDR3 nucleotides read TGTGCCAGCAGCTTAGGGGCAGACTATGGCTACACCTTC. Protein sequence: CASSLGADYGYTF.